This note documents a single T cell receptor beta chain sequence. Antigen specificity is unknown. This sample was taken from a study of CD8 T cells in ankylosing spondylitis. Whole-study findings and limits: Reports say disease-linked clones showed up significantly more in matched ankylosing spondylitis synovial fluid. Some motif variants had been reported before (in reactive arthritis synovial fluid and blood). Clones linked to the disease showed a CD8+ phenotype. They occurred at relatively low frequencies in peripheral blood. Seemingly characteristic of ankylosing spondylitis blood was a TCR beta motif consisting of roughly 8 highly homologous variants.

By quantitative 5'-RACE with molecular barcodes, the TCR beta libraries were made. TCRdb re-analysed the 5' RACE reads in MiXCR, keeping a single row per CDR3 protein. The top ten hold 19% of the sample, which has 670,000 or so distinct CDR3 sequences, roughly 19% seen once. The sample consisted of blood, either unsorted or a sorted T cell fraction (not recorded which). The origin of this receptor is a male donor with ankylosing spondylitis.

The CDR3 loop reads CSAQRGGSEAFF. DNA of the CDR3: TGCAGCGCACAAAGAGGGGGGTCTGAAGCTTTCTTT. The chain recombines TRBV29-1 with TRBJ1-1, with D maybe TRBD1 (6 bases). The germline CDR1 and CDR2 sequences are SQVTM and ANQGSEA. Trimming stripped 7 bases from V and 6 bases from J, with 15 bases between. The CDR3 runs 12 residues.